In this sample, the clone carrying this TCR beta chain turned up a few times. The sample is drawn from a study of beta chain features in type 1 diabetes. The investigators reverse transcribed all of the isolated RNA, so they sequenced expressed TCRB transcripts. Produced via immunoSEQ multiplex PCR; TCRdb's table is partial and in-frame only. The sample yields about 330,000 clones, roughly 11% seen once. The ends lost 4 bases at V and 1 base at J; junction bases unmatched: 8. Germline values: CDR1 SGHRS, CDR2 YFSETQ. The CDR3 spans 16 residues. V gene TRBV5-1 combines with J gene TRBJ2-3, with 8 bases matching TRBD2. The sequenced sample consisted of naive CD4+ T cells from blood. This TCR came from a woman in her 30s in good health. CDR3 nucleotides: TGCGCCAGCAGCCCTTTCACTAGCGGAGGCACAGATACGCAGTATTTT. It is translated as CASSPFTSGGTDTQYF.